The 20 T cell receptor beta chains presented below share a single source sample, sequenced in a study of T cell responses to AZD1222 COVID-19 vaccine. Only in-frame clones appear in the TCRdb table, and some are missing; sequencing was by immunoSEQ multiplex PCR. The repertoire consists of roughly 80,000 clones, with around 90% occurring once and the leading ten covering 4.2%. Material: peripheral blood, obtained on day 0 of AZD1222 vaccination. The receptors here all came from an adult in good health.

In this sample, this clone turned up once. In DNA, the CDR3 is TGTGCCAGTAGTCCTGGGACTTTGGAGACCCAGTACTTC. It codes for CASSPGTLETQYF. This rearrangement joins TRBV19 to TRBJ2-5; D may be TRBD2 (6 bases). Germline values: CDR1 LNHDA, CDR2 SQIVND (reference sequence). The CDR3 runs 13 residues. V lost 5 bases to trimming and J lost 5 bases, with 12 bases between them.

The V gene is TRBV20-1, the J gene TRBJ1-3, with D unresolved. Trimming took 3 bases from V and 0 from J, leaving 6 bases between them. Germline V gene sequence: CDR1 DFQATT, CDR2 SNEGSKA (reference sequence). CDR3 size: 13 residues. The CDR3, as DNA: TGCAGTGCTAGTGGACGCTCTGGAAACACCATATATTTT. It is translated as CSASGRSGNTIYF.

Only a few counts were recorded for this clone. The CDR3 sequence is CASSALAGPSYNEQFF. CDR3 bases: TGTGCCAGCAGCGCCCTAGCGGGTCCCTCTTACAATGAGCAGTTCTTC. This rearrangement joins TRBV5-4 to TRBJ2-1; 8 positions match TRBD2. The CDR3 totals 16 residues. The trim removed 4 bases at V and 4 bases at J, leaving 10 bases unmatched. Germline-derived CDR1 and CDR2 are SGHNT and YYREEE (reference sequence).

This chain connects TRBV7-8 to TRBJ1-2; maybe TRBD1 (5 bases). The CDR3 loop spans 12 amino acids. The ends were cut back, 3 bases at V and 5 bases at J, with 7 bases in the middle. The V gene's germline CDR1 is SGHVS and CDR2 FQNEAQ. This CDR3 reads CASSFGGYGYTF. The CDR3 DNA is TGTGCCAGCAGCTTCGGGGGGTATGGCTACACCTTC.

The gene calls are TRBV5-5 and TRBJ1-5, with a possible D match to TRBD1 (5 bases). Between the trimmed V and J ends, which lost 2 bases and 6 bases, there was a span of 9 bases. The germline CDR1 and CDR2 sequences are SGHKS and YYEKEE (reference sequence). The CDR3 spans 13 residues. CDR3 region: CASSFSGPQPQHF. CDR3 DNA sequence: TGTGCCAGCAGCTTTTCAGGGCCTCAGCCCCAGCATTTT.

The V and J genes are TRBV11-2 and TRBJ1-5; the D is unclear. The CDR3 extends over 17 amino acids. Germline CDR1 reads SGHAT; CDR2 reads FQNNGV. With 0 bases removed from V and 2 bases from J, the gap between germline ends came to 14 bases. CDR3 bases: TGTGCCAGCAGCTTAGAACAGATTTCGGATGGCAATCAGCCCCAGCATTTT. This sequence encodes CASSLEQISDGNQPQHF. Drawing the rest from reference TRBV11-2 and TRBJ1-5, the complete variable domain is EAGVAQSPRYKIIEKRQSVAFWCNPISGHATLYWYQQILGQGPKLLIQFQNNGVVDDSQLPKDRFSAERLKGVDSTLKIQPAKLEDSAVYLCASSLEQISDGNQPQHFGDGTRLSIL.

This clone was seen only a few times. The chain recombines TRBV11-3 with TRBJ2-2; 9 bases map to TRBD2. Germline values: CDR1 SGHNT, CDR2 YENEEA. J was trimmed by 4 bases and V by 5 bases; bases with no gene match: 8. The CDR3 is made up of 16 amino acids. This CDR3 reads CASSPSSGRSTGELFF. As DNA, the CDR3 is TGTGCCAGCAGCCCTAGCAGCGGGAGGAGCACCGGGGAGCTGTTTTTT. The whole variable domain, filled in from reference TRBV11-3 and TRBJ2-2, reads EAGVVQSPRYKIIEKKQPVAFWCNPISGHNTLYWYLQNLGQGPELLIRYENEEAVDDSQLPKDRFSAERLKGVDSTLKIQPAELGDSAVYLCASSPSSGRSTGELFFGEGSRLTVL.

The J gene is TRBJ1-5, the V gene TRBV30, with 9 bases matching TRBD1. CDR3 length equals 15 residues. Germline lookup yields CDR1 GTSNPN and CDR2 SVGIG (reference sequence). The V segment lost 2 bases and the J segment 1 base; nucleotides outside the gene matches: 3. This CDR3 reads CAWSSGTGSNQPQHF. CDR3 sequence (DNA): TGTGCCTGGAGTTCCGGGACAGGGAGCAATCAGCCCCAGCATTTT.

The rearrangement uses TRBV25-1 and TRBJ2-7; 7 positions agree with TRBD1. J was trimmed by 0 bases and V by 1 base; bases with no gene match: 3. The CDR3 loop spans 15 amino acids. Germline V gene data show CDR1 as MGHDK and CDR2 as SYGVNS. The CDR3 reads CASSEFGDSSYEQYF. The DNA of the CDR3 is TGTGCCAGCAGTGAATTTGGGGACAGCTCCTACGAGCAGTACTTC.

The chain links TRBV6-5 to TRBJ2-7, with 9 nucleotides matching TRBD2. CDR1 MNHEY and CDR2 SVGAGI come from the germline V gene. This CDR3 has 14 amino acids. V dropped 6 bases and J dropped 0; count of bases not matched to a gene: 3. Written as DNA, the CDR3 is TGTGCCAGCAGCCAGGGACTAGCCTCCTACGAGCAGTACTTC. This translates into CASSQGLASYEQYF.

CDR3 sequence: CASSLPSTEAFF. DNA for the CDR3: TGTGCCAGCAGTTTGCCATCCACTGAAGCTTTCTTT. This chain joins TRBV27 and TRBJ1-1; no firm D call. V shed 3 bases and J shed 4 bases, with 6 bases lying between them. This CDR3 is built from 12 residues. Germline loops: CDR1 MNHEY, CDR2 SMNVEV (reference sequence).

The chain is built from TRBV2 and TRBJ2-7; 7 bases are shared with TRBD1. Germline V gene data show CDR1 as SNHLY and CDR2 as FYNNEI. This CDR3 spans 14 amino acids. V lost 7 bases, J lost 5 bases, and 11 bases stayed unmatched. The CDR3 coding sequence is TGTGCCAGCAATCCGACAGGGACGGGAAACGAGCAGTACTTC. The encoded protein is CASNPTGTGNEQYF.

J is TRBJ1-1 and V is TRBV6-6, with D perhaps TRBD1 (6 bases). Per the germline V gene, CDR1 is MNHNY and CDR2 is SVGAGI (reference sequence). This CDR3 is 14 amino acids long. Deletions cut 0 bases from V and 5 bases from J, with 10 bases between. CDR3 sequence reads: CASSYSGGLTEAFF. Here the CDR3 DNA reads TGTGCCAGCAGTTACTCGGGGGGCTTGACTGAAGCTTTCTTT.

V usage is TRBV11-2 and J usage is TRBJ2-7; 7 bases are a match to TRBD1. Germline V gene sequence: CDR1 SGHAT, CDR2 FQNNGV. CDR3 length: 14 amino acids. The trim removed 5 bases at V and 3 bases at J, leaving 7 bases unmatched. CDR3 sequence reads: CASSHNRGNYEQYF. The CDR3, as DNA: TGTGCCAGCAGCCATAACAGGGGAAACTACGAGCAGTACTTC.

V is TRBV27 and J is TRBJ2-7; possibly TRBD1 for D (5 bases). V was shortened by 3 bases and J by 3 bases, with 12 bases between the two germline ends. Germline assignment: CDR1 MNHEY and CDR2 SMNVEV (reference sequence). The CDR3 length is 14 residues. CDR3 nucleotides: TGTGCCAGCAGTTTGGATCAGGGCGGCTACGAGCAGTACTTC. This sequence encodes CASSLDQGGYEQYF.

This clone was counted a few times. This rearrangement joins TRBV11-3 to TRBJ2-1, with 12 bases fitting TRBD2. J gave up 4 bases and V 1 base, and 2 bases lay outside the gene matches. CDR1 SGHNT and CDR2 YENEEA come from the germline V gene. The CDR3 totals 16 residues. CDR3 residues: CASSLGLAGGYNEQFF. The CDR3 coding sequence is TGTGCCAGCAGCTTAGGGCTAGCGGGAGGGTACAATGAGCAGTTCTTC.

V usage is TRBV5-4 and J usage is TRBJ1-2, with D perhaps TRBD1 (5 bases). V lost 1 base, J lost 8 bases, and 9 bases lay in between. This CDR3 is built from 12 residues. Germline assignment: CDR1 SGHNT and CDR2 YYREEE (reference sequence). The CDR3 DNA reads TGTGCCAGCAGCTTGTATTGGGGCGGCTACACCTTC. It encodes CASSLYWGGYTF. Full variable domain (rest looked up from reference TRBV5-4 and TRBJ1-2): ETGVTQSPTHLIKTRGQQVTLRCSSQSGHNTVSWYQQALGQGPQFIFQYYREEENGRGNFPPRFSGLQFPNYSSELNVNALELDDSALYLCASSLYWGGYTFGSGTRLTVV.

The CDR3 spells CAWSVIQGEQFF. DNA for the CDR3: TGTGCCTGGAGTGTAATACAGGGTGAGCAGTTCTTC. The V and J genes are TRBV30 and TRBJ2-1; the D gene is possibly TRBD1 (6 bases). The V gene's germline CDR1 is GTSNPN and CDR2 SVGIG (reference sequence). The CDR3 length is 12 residues. V gave up 0 bases and J gave up 9 bases, with 9 bases separating them.

The chain links TRBV5-6 to TRBJ2-5; 8 bases align to TRBD2. With V trimmed by 3 bases and J by 5 bases, 9 bases remained unmatched. Looked up from germline, CDR1 is SGHDT and CDR2 is YYEEEE. The CDR3 consists of 15 residues. DNA for the CDR3: TGTGCCAGCAGCTCCGGGGGACTAGTTGGGGAGACCCAGTACTTC. Its protein is CASSSGGLVGETQYF.

In this sample, this clone turned up once. This chain connects TRBV2 to TRBJ2-7, with a possible D match to TRBD1 (6 bases). V gave up 3 bases and J gave up 5 bases, with 11 bases separating them. The CDR3 length is 13 residues. Germline loops: CDR1 SNHLY, CDR2 FYNNEI. As DNA, the CDR3 is TGTGCCAGCAGTGATTTCAGGGGAAACGAGCAGTACTTC. Amino acid sequence: CASSDFRGNEQYF.